This T cell receptor beta chain was sequenced during a study of blood T cell repertoires in COVID-19. Whole-study context: The samples span acute and convalescent COVID-19 from the United States, Italy and Spain. PBMCs, B-cell-depleted T cells, or T cells provided the cDNA or gDNA that made up the material.

The CDR3 has 14 residues. From germline, CDR1 is MNHEY and CDR2 SVGAGI. Trimming stripped 4 bases from V and 0 bases from J, with 7 bases between. Living in under 30 US areas, the participants were between roughly 18 and 90 years of age. Under the authors' procedure: How many nucleated cells were present was estimated from reference gene primer amplification. The table came from immunoSEQ multiplex PCR; TCRdb's copy has only in-frame clones and leaves some out. That table furnishes V, J and clone size, whereas the DNA furnished D and trimming. This table has a few hundred thousand clones, roughly 84% appearing once.

This TCR came from a man aged 50 to 60 who had recovered from COVID-19. The rearrangement links TRBV6-5 to TRBJ1-3; perhaps TRBD1 as D (5 bases). Sequencing was performed on PBMCs or T cells enriched from blood (not recorded which). The CDR3 loop is CASSFRVSGNTIYF. The CDR3 DNA sequence: TGTGCCAGCAGTTTCAGGGTCTCTGGAAACACCATATATTTT.